A selection of T cell receptor beta chains follows, all from one sample in a study of neoadjuvant nivolumab and ipilimumab in lung cancer. The repertoire was sequenced with immunoSEQ multiplex PCR; TCRdb's copy has only in-frame clones and lacks some. The sample shows approximately 19,000 clones, 85% to 90% of them seen only once. Sequenced here: peripheral blood, sampled before neoadjuvant nivolumab, alone or with ipilimumab. The receptors derive from an adult with non-small cell lung cancer. The CDR3 runs from the conserved cysteine through the conserved F or W. Not all rows give a size; the values are once, few, many and, for expanded clones, a class.

>-|TRBV5-4|TRBJ2-7
CASSFDSYEQYF
>-|TRBV18|TRBJ2-2
CASSPSGQAFTGELFF
>once|TRBV5-1|TRBJ1-1
CASSLGLRRGTEAFF
>-|TRBV6-6|TRBJ1-1
CASSYLGQNTEAFF
>-|TRBV5-6|TRBJ2-3
CASSWGDSDTQYF
>-|TRBV1|TRBJ1-1
CTSSQDAEGTEAFF
>-|TRBV7-9|TRBJ1-4
CASSPRTATNEKLFF
>-|TRBV5-1|TRBJ2-7
CASSSTGGSGYEQYF
>-|TRBV5-1|TRBJ2-3
CASSLYITDTQYF
>-|TRBV7-3|TRBJ2-7
CASSQGAPNYEQYF
>-|TRBV7-9|TRBJ2-7
CASTSSWDSNEQYF
>-|TRBV6-1|TRBJ2-5
CASSGLAGGQETQYF
>-|TRBV18|TRBJ1-1
CASSPSQGTEAFF
>-|TRBV5-4|TRBJ1-2
CASSLAGTNYGYTF
>-|TRBV28|TRBJ2-7
CASSFLTGGLDEQYF
>once|TRBV6-5|TRBJ2-5
CASSREYQETQYF
>-|TRBV6-5|TRBJ2-3
CASSYSGTVTDTQYF
>-|TRBV18|TRBJ1-1
CASSPVQQNTEAFF
>-|TRBV7-9|TRBJ2-7
CASLGTLTYEQYF
>-|TRBV5-1|TRBJ1-1
CASSLGDRNTEAFF
>once|TRBV7-9|TRBJ2-5
CASSLVAGGEETQYF
>-|TRBV30|TRBJ2-7
CAWRIAGGREQYF
>-|TRBV11-3|TRBJ2-7
CASSQKQGTPYEQYF
>-|TRBV18|TRBJ2-4
CASSPGGGENIQYF
>-|TRBV27|TRBJ1-2
CASSGQGPGYTF
>-|TRBV29-1|TRBJ1-3
CSVISGGNTIYF
>-|TRBV9|TRBJ1-2
CASSVDRMGYGYTF
>-|TRBV6-1|TRBJ2-7
CASSEGTRIYEQYF
>-|TRBV5-1|TRBJ1-3
CASSLVESGNTIYF
>-|TRBV10-3|TRBJ2-2
CAISRNTGELFF
>-|TRBV11-2|TRBJ2-7
CASSLDKPSYEQYF
>-|TRBV18|TRBJ2-2
CASSPPVQFKRTGELFF
>few|TRBV5-1|TRBJ2-5
CASSILAGETQYF
>-|TRBV5-5|TRBJ2-7
CASSWGQIYEQYF
>-|TRBV14|TRBJ2-5
CASSQGARSETQYF
>few|TRBV29-1|TRBJ1-1
CSVLRNTEAFF
>-|TRBV11-3|TRBJ2-1
CASSLVAGREQFF
>-|TRBV11-2|TRBJ1-1
CASGRGENTEAFF
>-|TRBV29-1|TRBJ2-7
CSVPGSGRTVEQYF
>-|TRBV5-1|TRBJ2-7
CASSFGPEGGPSGYEQYF
>-|TRBV4-3|TRBJ2-7
CASSHLRTGNEQYF
>-|TRBV28|TRBJ2-7
CASSSYRDETPYEQYF
>-|TRBV12-5|TRBJ2-3
CASGTSTDTQYF
>-|TRBV5-1|TRBJ2-1
CASSLGSSGSGNEQFF
>-|TRBV5-4|TRBJ2-3
CASSLVAGASGDTQYF
>once|TRBV11-3|TRBJ2-7
CASSTGTGREQYF
>-|TRBV29-1|TRBJ2-3
CSVAQGDTQYF
>-|TRBV7-9|TRBJ2-5
CASSLGQGFEETQYF
>few|TRBV9|TRBJ1-5
CASRPEEWAGGNQPQHF
>-|TRBV2|TRBJ2-5
CASSENSRVGETQYF
>-|TRBV30|TRBJ2-1
CALLPGAGNEQFF
>-|TRBV25-1|TRBJ1-5
CASSETRTGGNQPQHF
>-|TRBV5-1|TRBJ2-7
CASSNGAGNDYEQYF
>-|TRBV30|TRBJ1-5
CASTRAGGNQPQHF
>-|TRBV18|TRBJ2-2
CASSPDQGGFTGELFF
>once|TRBV6-1|TRBJ2-4
CASRLAKNIQYF